The 26 T cell receptor beta chains given below trace back to one sample, sequenced in a study of identical twins. TCRdb reprocessed the 5' RACE reads with MiXCR, giving one entry per CDR3 protein. The sample contains 700,000 or so distinct CDR3 sequences, around 8.3% of which appear only once. This same sample was also part of a study on yellow fever vaccine responses in identical twins.

The sample consisted of PBMCs. The source of these receptors is a woman younger than 35 in good health.

DNA of the CDR3: TGTGCCAGCAGCCCAGGGGGCTCCGACACCGGGGAGCTGTTTTTT. Translated, it gives CASSPGGSDTGELFF. V usage is TRBV27 and J usage is TRBJ2-2, with 8 bases fitting TRBD1. V lost 6 bases and J lost 3; bases outside the gene matches: 6. The germline V gene has CDR1 MNHEY and CDR2 SMNVEV (reference sequence). The CDR3 loop spans 15 amino acids.

This clonotype was observed a handful of times. V gene TRBV12-3 or TRBV12-4 combines with J gene TRBJ1-4; the D is unclear. V dropped 5 bases and J dropped 4 bases, with 5 bases sitting between them. The CDR3 loop spans 12 amino acids. CDR3 sequence reads: CASSIDNEKLFF. For the CDR3, the DNA is TGTGCCAGCAGTATTGATAATGAAAAACTGTTTTTT.

The rearrangement joins TRBV15 to TRBJ1-6, with D uncertain. V was cut by 3 bases and J by 4 bases, with 10 bases left in between. In germline, CDR1 is LNHNV, CDR2 YYDKDF (reference sequence). This CDR3 is 15 amino acids long. Here the CDR3 reads CATSRKQHYNSPLHF. In DNA, the CDR3 is TGTGCCACCAGCAGGAAGCAACATTATAATTCACCCCTCCACTTT.

This clonotype was observed many times. The rearrangement joins TRBV28 to TRBJ2-5, with D perhaps matching TRBD1 (5 bases). The CDR3 length is 16 residues. Germline CDR1 and CDR2: MDHEN and SYDVKM. The ends were cut back, 0 bases at V and 1 base at J, with 12 bases in the middle. The CDR3 here is CASSLWDITSQETQYF. The DNA for the CDR3 is TGTGCCAGCAGTTTATGGGACATCACAAGCCAAGAGACCCAGTACTTC.

This clonotype was counted at least ten times. The V gene is TRBV15, the J gene TRBJ1-2, with D maybe TRBD1 (5 bases). Germline CDR1 reads LNHNV; CDR2 reads YYDKDF (reference sequence). The CDR3 is made up of 16 amino acids. V lost 0 bases and J 4 bases, leaving 15 bases between the germline ends. The CDR3 loop reads CATSRDYGGLRYGYTF. In DNA form, the CDR3 reads TGTGCCACCAGCAGAGATTACGGGGGATTGCGCTATGGCTACACCTTC.

This chain joins TRBV19 and TRBJ1-4; D call uncertain. Per germline, CDR1 LNHDA and CDR2 SQIVND (reference sequence). Trimming removed 4 bases from V and 0 bases from J, with 15 bases in between. The CDR3 extends over 17 amino acids. CDR3 residues: CASSTRPLLATNEKLFF. In DNA, the CDR3 is TGTGCCAGTAGTACTCGCCCACTCCTTGCAACTAATGAAAAACTGTTTTTT.

This sequence joins TRBV4-1 and TRBJ2-5; D is unresolved. CDR1 is MGHRA and CDR2 is YSYEKL in the germline V gene. The CDR3 runs to 14 residues. The V end was cut by 0 bases, the J end by 4 bases, with 9 bases between. The CDR3 reads CASSQDISRETQYF. In DNA, the CDR3 is TGCGCCAGCAGCCAAGATATCAGTAGAGAGACCCAGTACTTC.

J is TRBJ2-1 and V is TRBV20-1; weak D call: TRBD2 (5 bases). The V end was cut by 6 bases, the J end by 4 bases, with 16 bases between. Germline values: CDR1 DFQATT, CDR2 SNEGSKA (reference sequence). CDR3 length: 14 amino acids. The CDR3 DNA is TGCAGTGCCACGGAAGAGGAGGTTTACAATGAGCAGTTCTTC. It encodes CSATEEEVYNEQFF.

A single count supports this clonotype. With a much larger clone just one base away, this may be a read error. This chain joins TRBV15 and TRBJ2-3; 11 nucleotides align to TRBD2. This CDR3 has 15 amino acids. Germline V CDR1 and CDR2: LNHNV, YYDKDF (reference sequence). Trimming took 5 bases from V and 6 from J; bases not matched to a gene: 7. The CDR3 DNA follows: TGTGCCACCAGCGGAGTAGCGGGGGGGCCGGATACGCAGTATTTT. The encoded protein is CATSGVAGGPDTQYF.

The J gene is TRBJ2-2, the V gene TRBV6-2 or TRBV6-3; TRBD1 agrees at 7 bases. CDR1 and CDR2 from the germline V gene are MNHEY and SVGEGT. The CDR3 consists of 13 residues. With V trimmed by 8 bases and J by 7 bases, 7 bases remained unmatched. The CDR3 loop reads CASAQGRNGELFF. The CDR3 DNA follows: TGTGCCAGCGCACAGGGGCGGAACGGGGAGCTGTTTTTT.

This rearrangement joins TRBV12-3 or TRBV12-4 to TRBJ2-7, with 9 nucleotides matching TRBD1. The CDR3 is 16 amino acids. The V segment lost 5 bases and the J segment 4 bases; nucleotides outside the gene matches: 12. The CDR3 sequence is CASSVLWTGEGYEQYF. CDR3 nucleotide sequence: TGTGCCAGCAGTGTTCTATGGACAGGGGAAGGATACGAGCAGTACTTC.

This clonotype showed up many times. The chain is built from TRBV6-1 and TRBJ2-3, with D maybe TRBD1 (6 bases). Trimming left V 5 bases short and J 2 bases short, with 8 bases between. The CDR3 covers 13 residues. CDR1 and CDR2 (germline): MNHNS, SASEGT. This CDR3 is CASSTGFTDTQYF. In DNA form, the CDR3 reads TGTGCCAGCAGTACAGGGTTCACAGATACGCAGTATTTT.

The rearrangement uses TRBV5-5 and TRBJ1-1; D is ambiguous. V was trimmed by 1 base and J by 2 bases, leaving 18 bases between them. From germline, CDR1 is SGHKS and CDR2 YYEKEE (reference sequence). The length of the CDR3 is 17 residues. CDR3 nucleotide sequence: TGTGCCAGCAGCTTGTTAGAGAGGGAAAGACGTAACACTGAAGCTTTCTTT. It translates to CASSLLERERRNTEAFF.

V is TRBV20-1 and J is TRBJ2-5; TRBD2 aligns across 10 bases. Germline lookup yields CDR1 DFQATT and CDR2 SNEGSKA (reference sequence). Unmatched junction bases numbered 4, after V lost 5 bases and J lost 4 bases. The CDR3 totals 13 residues. CDR3 protein: CSAYRLAGETQYF. The DNA for the CDR3 is TGCAGTGCTTATAGACTAGCGGGAGAGACCCAGTACTTC.

There are many counts of this clonotype. The rearrangement joins TRBV20-1 to TRBJ2-3, with 8 bases identical to TRBD1. Germline V gene data show CDR1 as DFQATT and CDR2 as SNEGSKA (reference sequence). This CDR3 comprises 14 residues. Unmatched junction bases numbered 5, after V lost 5 bases and J lost 1 base. CDR3 in DNA: TGCAGTGCTCACCAGACAGGGGGCACAGATACGCAGTATTTT. This sequence encodes CSAHQTGGTDTQYF.

This clonotype has a count of ten or more. This chain uses TRBV10-2 with TRBJ2-2, with 11 bases fitting TRBD1. V lost 7 bases, J lost 6 bases, and 7 bases stayed unmatched. Looked up from germline, CDR1 is WSHSY and CDR2 is SAAADI. This CDR3 has 15 amino acids. The DNA of the CDR3 is TGCGCCAGCATAACAGGGACAGGGGGACCCGGGGAGCTGTTTTTT. Protein: CASITGTGGPGELFF.

This sequence joins TRBV6-2 or TRBV6-3 and TRBJ2-3; D not certain. This CDR3 is 14 amino acids long. The V gene lost 7 bases and the J gene lost 3 bases, with 14 bases spanning the gap. CDR1 and CDR2 from the germline V gene are MNHEY and SVGEGT. The CDR3 bases are TGTGCCAGCACCACTACACCCCAGACAGATACGCAGTATTTT. Its protein product is CASTTTPQTDTQYF.

This clonotype has ten or more counts. The rearrangement links TRBV5-1 to TRBJ2-3; 10 nucleotides match TRBD2. After removal of 0 bases from V and 4 bases from J, the junction contained 5 bases not matched to a gene. Germline CDR1 SGHRS, CDR2 YFSETQ. The CDR3 totals 16 residues. The CDR3 is CASSLEGLARPDTQYF. The CDR3, as DNA: TGCGCCAGCAGCTTGGAGGGACTAGCGAGGCCAGATACGCAGTATTTT.

The sample holds many counts of this clonotype. The chain links TRBV24-1 to TRBJ2-5, with TRBD1 as a possible D gene (6 bases). The CDR3 is 13 residues long. Per germline, CDR1 KGHDR and CDR2 SFDVKD. The ends were cut back, 11 bases at V and 1 base at J, with 13 bases in the middle. The CDR3 loop reads CAIDMDSQETQYF. The CDR3 nucleotides read TGTGCCATCGACATGGACAGCCAAGAGACCCAGTACTTC.

The chain links TRBV5-1 to TRBJ1-1; TRBD1 might be the D (5 bases). The germline gives CDR1 SGHRS, CDR2 YFSETQ. CDR3 length: 15 amino acids. Trimming took 0 bases from V and 4 from J, leaving 13 bases between them. The CDR3, as DNA: TGCGCCAGCAGCTTGGCCTCGGGGGGGACCACTGAAGCTTTCTTT. Translating gives CASSLASGGTTEAFF. Complete variable domain (other parts from reference TRBV5-1 and TRBJ1-1): KAGVTQTPRYLIKTRGQQVTLSCSPISGHRSVSWYQQTPGQGLQFLFEYFSETQRNKGNFPGRFSGRQFSNSRSEMNVSTLELGDSALYLCASSLASGGTTEAFFGQGTRLTVV.

This clonotype was detected many times. The chain couples TRBV10-3 to TRBJ2-5; 12 bases agree with TRBD1. Trimming removed 6 bases from V and 4 bases from J; junction bases left unmatched: 6. The CDR3 totals 15 residues. Germline V gene lookup returns CDR1 ENHRY and CDR2 SYGVKD. The CDR3 DNA sequence: TGTGCCATCAGCGCGGGACAGGGGGCCTTAGAGACCCAGTACTTC. Its translation is CAISAGQGALETQYF.

The chain couples TRBV3-1 to TRBJ2-7; D may correspond to TRBD1 or TRBD2 (6 bases each). The CDR3 is made up of 16 amino acids. Trimming removed 2 bases at V and 0 bases at J, with 14 bases between. The germline V gene has CDR1 LGHDT and CDR2 YNNKEL (reference sequence). In DNA, the CDR3 is TGTGCCAGCAGCCAAACCTCGGGGGCTATCTCCTACGAGCAGTACTTC. This gives the protein CASSQTSGAISYEQYF.

The chain joins TRBV20-1 to TRBJ2-5; 10 positions agree with TRBD2. CDR3 length equals 13 residues. Trimming took 5 bases from V and 4 from J; bases not matched to a gene: 4. Germline lookup yields CDR1 DFQATT and CDR2 SNEGSKA (reference sequence). The CDR3 sequence is CSARRLAGETQYF. For the CDR3, the DNA is TGCAGTGCTCGTAGACTAGCGGGAGAGACCCAGTACTTC.

There are many counts of this clonotype. This sequence joins TRBV7-8 and TRBJ2-7; TRBD1 matches at 8 bases. This CDR3 is 15 amino acids long. The V and J ends lost 3 bases and 1 base, in that order; junction bases with no gene match: 5. Germline assignment: CDR1 SGHVS and CDR2 FQNEAQ. CDR3: CASSFGQGNSYEQYF. CDR3 bases: TGTGCCAGCAGCTTCGGACAGGGAAATTCCTACGAGCAGTACTTC.

This clonotype was found many times. The chain uses TRBV20-1 and TRBJ2-4; TRBD1 matches at 7 bases. J lost 3 bases, V lost 0 bases, and 8 bases had no gene match. Germline-derived CDR1 and CDR2 are DFQATT and SNEGSKA (reference sequence). The CDR3 sequence is 16 residues long. The CDR3: CSARDLEAGGKNIQYF. The CDR3 DNA sequence: TGCAGTGCTAGAGATCTCGAGGCAGGGGGCAAAAACATTCAGTACTTC.

The V gene is TRBV7-3, the J gene TRBJ2-3, with 12 bases lining up with TRBD1. The CDR3 has 20 amino acids. Germline-derived CDR1 and CDR2 are SGHTA and FQGTGA. The trim removed 2 bases at V and 2 bases at J, leaving 14 bases unmatched. CDR3 sequence reads: CASSLYVPGQGAQSTDTQYF. CDR3 bases: TGTGCCAGCAGCTTATACGTCCCGGGACAGGGGGCGCAATCCACAGATACGCAGTATTTT.